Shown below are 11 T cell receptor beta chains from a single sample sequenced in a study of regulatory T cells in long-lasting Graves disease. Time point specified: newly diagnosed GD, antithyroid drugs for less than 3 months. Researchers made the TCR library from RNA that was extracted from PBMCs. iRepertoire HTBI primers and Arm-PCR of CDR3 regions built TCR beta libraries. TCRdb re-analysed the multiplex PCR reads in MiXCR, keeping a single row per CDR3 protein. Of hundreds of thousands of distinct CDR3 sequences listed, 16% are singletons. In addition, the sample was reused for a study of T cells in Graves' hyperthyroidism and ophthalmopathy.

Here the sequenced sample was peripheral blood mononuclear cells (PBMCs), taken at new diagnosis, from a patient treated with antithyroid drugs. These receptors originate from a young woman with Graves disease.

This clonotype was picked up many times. CDR3 DNA sequence: TGTGCCAGCAGCTTAGGAGGGGGGCTAAACACTGAAGCTTTCTTT. Translation gives CASSLGGGLNTEAFF. This sequence joins TRBV7-2 and TRBJ1-1; D perhaps matches TRBD1 (6 bases). The CDR3 length is 15 residues. V shed 1 base and J shed 2 bases, with 11 bases lying between them. The V gene's germline CDR1 is SGHTA and CDR2 FQGNSA.

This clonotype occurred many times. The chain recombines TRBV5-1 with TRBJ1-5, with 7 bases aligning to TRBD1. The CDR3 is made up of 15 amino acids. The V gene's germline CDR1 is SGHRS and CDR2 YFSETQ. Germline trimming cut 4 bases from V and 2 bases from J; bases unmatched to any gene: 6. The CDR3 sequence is CASSPGGTGNQPQHF. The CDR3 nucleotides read TGCGCCAGCAGCCCAGGGGGGACCGGCAATCAGCCCCAGCATTTT.

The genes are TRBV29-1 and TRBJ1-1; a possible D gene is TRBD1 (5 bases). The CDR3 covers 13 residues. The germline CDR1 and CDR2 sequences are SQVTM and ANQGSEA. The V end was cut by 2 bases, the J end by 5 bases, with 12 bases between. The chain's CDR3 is CSVEHPKGTEAFF. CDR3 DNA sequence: TGCAGCGTTGAACACCCCAAGGGGACTGAAGCTTTCTTT.

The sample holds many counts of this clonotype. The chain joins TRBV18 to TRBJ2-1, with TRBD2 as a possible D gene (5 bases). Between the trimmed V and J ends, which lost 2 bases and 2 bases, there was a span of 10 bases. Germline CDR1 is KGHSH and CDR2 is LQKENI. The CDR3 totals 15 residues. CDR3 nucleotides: TGTGCCAGCTCACCAACTAGTGTCACCTACAATGAGCAGTTCTTC. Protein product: CASSPTSVTYNEQFF.

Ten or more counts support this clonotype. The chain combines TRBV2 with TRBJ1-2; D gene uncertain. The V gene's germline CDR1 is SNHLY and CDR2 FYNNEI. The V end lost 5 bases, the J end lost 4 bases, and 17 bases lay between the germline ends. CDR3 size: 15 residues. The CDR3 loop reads CASSIRRPDGYGYTF. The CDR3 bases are TGTGCCAGCAGTATACGCAGGCCGGACGGCTATGGCTACACCTTC.

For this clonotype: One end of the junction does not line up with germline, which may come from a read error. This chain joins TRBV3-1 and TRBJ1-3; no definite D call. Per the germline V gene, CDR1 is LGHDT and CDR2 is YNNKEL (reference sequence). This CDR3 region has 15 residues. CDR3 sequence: CASSHNQDSGNSIYF. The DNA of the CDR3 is TGTGCCAGCAGCCACAACCAGGACTCTGGAAACAGCATATATTTT.

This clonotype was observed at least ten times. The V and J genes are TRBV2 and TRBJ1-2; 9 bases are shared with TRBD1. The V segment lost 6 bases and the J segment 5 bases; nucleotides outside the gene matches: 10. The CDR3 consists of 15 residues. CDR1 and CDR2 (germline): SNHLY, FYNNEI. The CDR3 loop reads CASRGALDRGYGYTF. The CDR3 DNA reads TGTGCCAGCAGGGGGGCTCTAGACAGGGGGTATGGCTACACCTTC.

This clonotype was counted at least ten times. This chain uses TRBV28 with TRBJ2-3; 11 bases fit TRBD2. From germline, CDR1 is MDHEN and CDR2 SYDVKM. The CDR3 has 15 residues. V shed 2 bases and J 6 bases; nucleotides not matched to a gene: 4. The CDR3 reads CASSLGTSGVDTQYF. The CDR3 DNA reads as TGTGCCAGCAGTTTAGGGACTAGCGGAGTGGATACGCAGTATTTT.

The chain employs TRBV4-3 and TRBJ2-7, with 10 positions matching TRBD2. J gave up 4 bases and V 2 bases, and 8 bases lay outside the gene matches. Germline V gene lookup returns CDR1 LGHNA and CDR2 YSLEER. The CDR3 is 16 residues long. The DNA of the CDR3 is TGCGCCAGCAGCCAACTCCGAGCGGGAGGGCGTTACGAGCAGTACTTC. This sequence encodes CASSQLRAGGRYEQYF.

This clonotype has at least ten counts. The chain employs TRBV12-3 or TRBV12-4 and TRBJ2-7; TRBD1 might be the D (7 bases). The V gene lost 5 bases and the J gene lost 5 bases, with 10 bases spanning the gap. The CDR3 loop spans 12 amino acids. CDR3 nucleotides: TGTGCCAGCAGTCCCAGGGGGGACGAGCAGTACTTC. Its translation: CASSPRGDEQYF.

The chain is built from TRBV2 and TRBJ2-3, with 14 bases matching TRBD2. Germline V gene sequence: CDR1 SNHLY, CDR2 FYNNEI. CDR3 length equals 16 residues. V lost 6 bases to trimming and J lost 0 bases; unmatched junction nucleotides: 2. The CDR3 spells CASRTSGGVSTDTQYF. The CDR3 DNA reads TGTGCCAGCAGGACTAGCGGGGGGGTAAGCACAGATACGCAGTATTTT.